This T cell receptor beta chain comes out of a study of blood T cell repertoires in COVID-19. Across the study: Specimens from acute and convalescent COVID-19 originated in the United States, Italy and Spain. The analysed material was cDNA or gDNA that came from T cells, B-cell-depleted T cells, or PBMCs.

As processed by the authors: Counts of nucleated cells, estimated from reference gene primer amplification, were obtained. Clones were read by immunoSEQ multiplex PCR, and TCRdb kept only the in-frame ones, dropping some. For V, J and clone size, that table is used; D and trimming come from the DNA. The table lists 470,000 or so clones, approximately 85% of them singletons. As concerns this clone: The conserved phenylalanine or tryptophan normally closing the CDR3 is absent here, so this likely arose from a read error. The limits of the CDR3 on the DNA are not certain, so only TCRdb's listed CDR3 is given.

The CDR3 spans 12 amino acids, including both terminal residues. Per the germline V gene, CDR1 is SGHTA and CDR2 is FQGNSA. This TCR was recovered from a human donor in a cohort sampled during active COVID-19. Sequencing was performed on peripheral blood. The chain has TRBV7-2 and TRBJ1-1; the DNA was not compared with TRBD1, the D call given in the table. This CDR3 is CASSLRTGIAMI.